Below, 29 T cell receptor beta chains from the same sample are listed, as sequenced in a study of CD8 T cells in ankylosing spondylitis. A single record per CDR3 protein comes from TCRdb applying MiXCR to the 5' RACE reads. The data contain over 95,000 distinct CDR3 sequences, almost 8.5% of them singletons. Sequencing input: blood, either unsorted or a sorted T cell fraction (not recorded which). These receptors were taken from a male donor with ankylosing spondylitis or in good health (not recorded which).

This clonotype was seen many times. This chain connects TRBV5-1 to TRBJ1-1, with D possibly TRBD1 on 6 matching bases. The germline gives CDR1 SGHRS, CDR2 YFSETQ. The CDR3 is 15 residues long. The germline V and J ends were trimmed by 2 bases and 10 bases, with 21 bases remaining between them. The DNA of the CDR3 is TGCGCCAGCAGCTTTCGACAGGCTAAGGGAGCAGGAGCTTTCTTT. Its translation is CASSFRQAKGAGAFF. Looking up the rest from reference TRBV5-1 and TRBJ1-1 gives the full variable domain: KAGVTQTPRYLIKTRGQQVTLSCSPISGHRSVSWYQQTPGQGLQFLFEYFSETQRNKGNFPGRFSGRQFSNSRSEMNVSTLELGDSALYLCASSFRQAKGAGAFFGQGTRLTVV.

This clonotype was seen a handful of times. The chain links TRBV4-1 to TRBJ2-5; TRBD2 might be the D (5 bases). Germline V gene lookup returns CDR1 MGHRA and CDR2 YSYEKL. The length of the CDR3 is 17 residues. The germline V and J ends were trimmed by 1 base and 1 base, with 16 bases remaining between them. CDR3 nucleotides: TGCGCCAGCAGCCAAGTACTCTCAAGGGAGATCCAAGAGACCCAGTACTTC. It yields the protein CASSQVLSREIQETQYF.

This clonotype appeared many times. CDR3 DNA: TGTGCCAGCAGTCGTTCGGACAGATCCTACGAGCAGTACTTC. Protein sequence: CASSRSDRSYEQYF. This chain links TRBV3-1 with TRBJ2-7; perhaps TRBD1 as D (6 bases). CDR3 length: 14 residues. The V gene's germline CDR1 is LGHDT and CDR2 YNNKEL (reference sequence). Trimming removed 6 bases at V and 1 base at J, with 13 bases between.

This chain joins TRBV2 and TRBJ2-1; either TRBD1 or TRBD2 may supply D (5 bases each). V lost 9 bases to trimming and J lost 9 bases, with 9 bases between them. The CDR3 sequence is 10 residues long. Germline V gene data show CDR1 as SNHLY and CDR2 as FYNNEI. The CDR3 is CASGDAEQFF. The CDR3 nucleotides read TGTGCCAGTGGGGACGCTGAGCAGTTCTTC.

This clonotype was seen repeatedly, ten times or more. CDR3 sequence: CSARDRLGHPTYEQYF. CDR3 bases: TGCAGTGCTAGAGATCGTCTGGGACACCCTACCTACGAGCAGTACTTC. The genes are TRBV20-1 and TRBJ2-7; a weak D match, TRBD1 (6 bases). With 0 bases removed from V and 2 bases from J, the gap between germline ends came to 17 bases. The CDR3 extends over 16 amino acids. CDR1 and CDR2 from the germline V gene are DFQATT and SNEGSKA (reference sequence).

The gene calls are TRBV20-1 and TRBJ2-5; 8 bases agree with TRBD2. Germline V gene sequence: CDR1 DFQATT, CDR2 SNEGSKA (reference sequence). There are 13 residues in the CDR3. Unmatched junction bases numbered 8, after V lost 6 bases and J lost 5 bases. This CDR3 reads CSAKRGSTETQYF. The CDR3 coding sequence is TGCAGTGCCAAGCGGGGGTCAACGGAGACCCAGTACTTC.

Worth noting for this clonotype: This could be a read error, since a much larger clone is one nucleotide away. The gene calls are TRBV7-8 and TRBJ2-2; TRBD2 matches at 13 bases. The germline V gene encodes CDR1 SGHVS and CDR2 FQNEAQ. This CDR3 is built from 17 residues. The CDR3 here is CDSSPTSGRLNTGELFF. In DNA, the CDR3 is TGTGACAGCAGCCCGACTAGCGGGAGGCTAAACACCGGGGAGCTGTTTTTT.

The chain links TRBV4-3 to TRBJ2-5, with D perhaps matching TRBD1 or TRBD2 (5 bases each). Germline V gene data show CDR1 as LGHNA and CDR2 as YSLEER. Trimming stripped 3 bases from V and 4 bases from J, with 12 bases between. This CDR3 region has 14 residues. In DNA, the CDR3 is TGCGCCAGCAGCCAGATAGGGGACGGAGAGACCCAGTACTTC. Translated, it gives CASSQIGDGETQYF.

This clonotype was observed at least ten times. The chain has TRBV7-2 and TRBJ1-2; D not certain. V dropped 1 base and J dropped 8 bases, with 14 bases sitting between them. CDR1 and CDR2 (germline): SGHTA, FQGNSA. CDR3 length: 14 residues. DNA for the CDR3: TGTGCCAGCAGCTTAGAGCCAGCTAGGTCCGGCTACACCTTC. Protein: CASSLEPARSGYTF.

Ten or more counts support this clonotype. The chain employs TRBV4-3 and TRBJ1-5; D is uncertain. The CDR3 loop spans 15 amino acids. V lost 0 bases, J lost 5 bases, and 11 bases lay in between. From germline, CDR1 is LGHNA and CDR2 YSLEER. The CDR3 is CASSQDQSRHQPQHF. CDR3 sequence (DNA): TGCGCCAGCAGCCAAGATCAAAGCAGGCATCAGCCCCAGCATTTT.

In this sample, this clonotype turned up many times. The chain is built from TRBV12-3 or TRBV12-4 and TRBJ2-5; either TRBD1 or TRBD2 may supply D (5 bases each). Trimming shortened V by 6 bases and J by 9 bases, and 20 bases separated the two germline ends. This CDR3 comprises 14 residues. CDR3 sequence: CASRPGRITMAQYF. CDR3 in DNA: TGTGCCAGCAGGCCGGGACGAATTACAATGGCCCAGTACTTC.

This clonotype appeared many times. The chain joins TRBV18 to TRBJ2-7; weak D call: TRBD1 (5 bases). CDR1 is KGHSH and CDR2 is LQKENI in the germline V gene. The CDR3 has 15 residues. Trimming shortened V by 2 bases and J by 0 bases, and 11 bases separated the two germline ends. The CDR3 nucleotides are TGTGCCAGCTCACCAGACAGCCCTCCCTCCTACGAGCAGTACTTC. It codes for CASSPDSPPSYEQYF. Variable domain in full (rest from reference TRBV18 and TRBJ2-7): NAGVMQNPRHLVRRRGQEARLRCSPMKGHSHVYWYRQLPEEGLKFMVYLQKENIIDESGMPKERFSAEFPKEGPSILRIQQVVRGDSAAYFCASSPDSPPSYEQYFGPGTRLTVT.

This clonotype was seen repeatedly, ten times or more. The V gene is TRBV7-9, the J gene TRBJ1-5, with D perhaps matching TRBD1 (6 bases). V dropped 1 base and J dropped 4 bases, with 11 bases sitting between them. Germline CDR1 and CDR2: SEHNR and FQNEAQ (reference sequence). This CDR3 spans 15 amino acids. CDR3 loop: CASSLGGTLNQPQHF. CDR3 nucleotides: TGTGCCAGCAGCTTAGGGGGGACACTGAATCAGCCCCAGCATTTT.

This clonotype appeared many times. V is TRBV5-1 and J is TRBJ2-7; TRBD1 aligns across 7 bases. Germline V gives CDR1 SGHRS, CDR2 YFSETQ. The CDR3 runs 16 residues. Trimming at V came to 1 base and at J to 4 bases, leaving 11 bases not matched to a gene. Here the CDR3 DNA reads TGCGCCAGCAGCTTGACCAGAACAGGGGAAGAGTACGAGCAGTACTTC. Translation gives CASSLTRTGEEYEQYF.

The sample holds many counts of this clonotype. This chain uses TRBV7-9 with TRBJ2-5; no reliable D call. V gave up 5 bases and J gave up 0 bases, with 13 bases separating them. There are 15 residues in the CDR3. Germline CDR1 SEHNR, CDR2 FQNEAQ (reference sequence). CDR3 sequence (DNA): TGTGCCAGCAGCATCCTACCTTTGTACCAAGAGACCCAGTACTTC. Encoded protein: CASSILPLYQETQYF.

This clonotype was observed a few times. This rearrangement joins TRBV7-9 to TRBJ2-1; unclear D gene. Trimming removed 5 bases from V and 4 bases from J, with 9 bases in between. This CDR3 spans 13 amino acids. Germline V gene sequence: CDR1 SEHNR, CDR2 FQNEAQ (reference sequence). DNA for the CDR3: TGTGCCAGCAGCCCCCCCGTGTACAATGAGCAGTTCTTC. Translating it yields CASSPPVYNEQFF.

This clonotype was seen only a few times. This rearrangement joins TRBV7-2 to TRBJ1-6; D unresolved. Trimming removed 5 bases at V and 9 bases at J, with 14 bases between. CDR1 and CDR2 (germline): SGHTA, FQGNSA. The CDR3 is made up of 14 amino acids. CDR3 in amino acids: CASSPLISGSPLHF. The CDR3 bases are TGTGCCAGCAGCCCTCTAATTTCGGGTTCACCCCTCCACTTT. The full variable domain, rest sourced from reference TRBV7-2 and TRBJ1-6, is GAGVSQSPSNKVTEKGKDVELRCDPISGHTALYWYRQSLGQGLEFLIYFQGNSAPDKSGLPSDRFSAERTGGSVSTLTIQRTQQEDSAVYLCASSPLISGSPLHFGNGTRLTVT.

The table lists this clonotype with many counts. The chain combines TRBV6-2 or TRBV6-3 with TRBJ1-5; D ambiguous. V lost 4 bases to trimming and J lost 7 bases, with 8 bases between them. CDR3 length: 12 amino acids. The germline gives CDR1 MNHEY, CDR2 SVGEGT. This chain's CDR3 is CASSSLGQPQHF. The DNA of the CDR3 is TGTGCCAGCAGTTCCTTGGGACAGCCCCAGCATTTT.

The CDR3 here is CASSLTGEQYF. CDR3 bases: TGTGCCAGCAGCCTAACGGGCGAGCAGTACTTC. The chain employs TRBV7-2 and TRBJ2-7; D is ambiguous. The CDR3 contains 11 residues. Looked up from germline, CDR1 is SGHTA and CDR2 is FQGNSA. Trimming took 5 bases from V and 6 from J, leaving 8 bases between them.

This clonotype was observed a few times. The chain uses TRBV5-1 and TRBJ2-6; D is perhaps TRBD1 (5 bases). The germline V gene has CDR1 SGHRS and CDR2 YFSETQ. This CDR3 has 15 amino acids. Trimming removed 3 bases from V and 0 bases from J, with 7 bases in between. CDR3 amino acids: CASSSDSSGANVLTF. The CDR3 coding sequence is TGCGCCAGCAGCTCTGACAGCTCTGGGGCCAACGTCCTGACTTTC.

This clonotype was observed many times. The V call is TRBV7-2, the J call TRBJ1-1, with D possibly matching TRBD1 (5 bases). The V end was cut by 4 bases, the J end by 5 bases, with 14 bases between. The CDR3 is 14 amino acids. Germline V gene sequence: CDR1 SGHTA, CDR2 FQGNSA. This CDR3 is CASSSPIGATEAFF. The DNA for the CDR3 is TGTGCCAGCAGCTCCCCCATTGGGGCTACTGAAGCTTTCTTT.

This clonotype was observed at least ten times. The rearrangement uses TRBV7-6 and TRBJ2-1; 11 bases fit TRBD2. After removal of 1 base from V and 7 bases from J, the junction contained 6 bases not matched to a gene. Germline V lookup: CDR1 SGHVS, CDR2 FNYEAQ. The CDR3 is 16 amino acids. CDR3 nucleotide sequence: TGTGCCAGCAGCTTAGTCGTGACTAGCGGGATAAATGAGCAGTTCTTC. Its protein is CASSLVVTSGINEQFF. Supplemented by reference TRBV7-6 and TRBJ2-1, the full variable domain reads GAGVSQSPRYKVTKRGQDVALRCDPISGHVSLYWYRQALGQGPEFLTYFNYEAQQDKSGLPNDRFSAERPEGSISTLTIQRTEQRDSAMYRCASSLVVTSGINEQFFGPGTRLTVL.

At least ten counts were recorded for this clonotype. The CDR3 spells CASSFKGGAGANVLTF. The CDR3 DNA reads as TGTGCCAGCAGCTTCAAAGGGGGAGCTGGGGCCAACGTCCTGACTTTC. The chain employs TRBV7-2 and TRBJ2-6, with D tentatively TRBD1 (6 bases). Trimming cost V 3 bases and J 2 bases, with 11 bases left between them. CDR3 size: 16 residues. From germline, CDR1 is SGHTA and CDR2 FQGNSA.

This clonotype has at least ten counts. The V call is TRBV4-2, the J call TRBJ2-1; 9 positions match TRBD2. The V segment lost 1 base and the J segment 8 bases; nucleotides outside the gene matches: 6. CDR1 and CDR2 from the germline V gene are LGHNA and YNFKEQ. The CDR3 is 15 amino acids. The CDR3: CASSQAGSGSDEQFF. DNA of the CDR3: TGTGCCAGCAGCCAAGCGGGTAGCGGGAGCGATGAGCAGTTCTTC.

This clonotype was observed at least ten times. The chain couples TRBV9 to TRBJ2-2; 7 bases map to TRBD1. With 2 bases clipped from V and 0 bases from J, the junction kept 7 bases outside the gene matches. The CDR3 totals 17 residues. Germline loops: CDR1 SGDLS, CDR2 YYNGEE. CDR3 bases: TGTGCCAGCAGCGTTGAGACAGGGTGGGCGAACACCGGGGAGCTGTTTTTT. This codes for CASSVETGWANTGELFF.

Many counts were recorded for this clonotype. The chain recombines TRBV12-3 or TRBV12-4 with TRBJ2-7; the D gene is possibly TRBD2 (5 bases). Trimming left V 3 bases short and J 0 bases short, with 15 bases between. The CDR3 spans 16 residues. CDR3 protein: CASSFHGTTSSYEQYF. The CDR3 region has the DNA TGTGCCAGCAGTTTTCATGGAACTACTAGCTCCTACGAGCAGTACTTC.

Worth noting for this clonotype: A single base separates this from a much larger clone, so it may be a read error. The chain recombines TRBV20-1 with TRBJ1-1, with D maybe TRBD1 (5 bases). The CDR3 is made up of 14 amino acids. The germline CDR1 and CDR2 sequences are DFQATT and SNEGSKA (reference sequence). V lost 0 bases and J lost 7, with 15 bases in between. The chain's CDR3 is CSARDPQGVIEAFF. CDR3 DNA sequence: TGCAGTGCTAGAGATCCCCAGGGAGTAATTGAAGCTTTCTTT.

This clonotype was observed many times. The chain has TRBV12-3 or TRBV12-4 and TRBJ1-1; D is unclear. This CDR3 spans 15 amino acids. V was shortened by 4 bases and J by 5 bases, with 17 bases between the two germline ends. CDR3 nucleotide sequence: TGTGCCAGCAGTTCGGCAGTGCCTCTTCCTACTGAAGCTTTCTTT. It codes for CASSSAVPLPTEAFF.

This clonotype appeared a single time. A much larger clone differs from this one at a single base, so this may be a read error. This sequence joins TRBV5-1 and TRBJ2-2, with 12 positions matching TRBD2. This CDR3 region has 18 residues. Germline V lookup: CDR1 SGHRS, CDR2 YFSETQ. The CDR3 sequence is CACSPRTSGIMDTGELFF. The CDR3 region has the DNA TGCGCCTGCAGCCCGAGGACTAGCGGGATAATGGACACCGGGGAGCTGTTTTTT.